This TCR beta chain originates from a study of T cells in Graves' hyperthyroidism and ophthalmopathy. This clonotype has just a few counts. Its matching antigen is unknown. Germline loops: CDR1 ENHRY, CDR2 SYGVKD. The V end was cut by 0 bases, the J end by 1 base, with 4 bases between. The CDR3 is 14 amino acids. Findings and caveats of the study: Ophthalmopathy was predicted by the model a median of 6.5 months ahead of onset.

RNA transcripts gave rise to amplified TCR beta CDR3 regions. First-round RT-PCR of the TCR CDR3 relied on the HTBI primer set. TCRdb reanalysed the multiplex PCR reads using MiXCR and keeps one entry per CDR3 protein. The sample comprises 650,000 to 750,000 distinct CDR3 sequences, 14% of which are singletons, and 10% rests with the top ten. This TCR was sampled from a woman aged 18-29 years with Graves' hyperthyroidism. The chain joins TRBV10-3 to TRBJ2-1; D is ambiguous. Sequenced material: blood. CDR3 DNA sequence: TGTGCCATCAGTGAGTCGCGATCCTACAATGAGCAGTTCTTC. This gives the protein CAISESRSYNEQFF.